This T cell receptor beta chain was sequenced in a study of CD8 T cell repertoires and HIV-1 epitope variants. About the research overall: T cells were stimulated with Twenty-five Gag and Nef peptides separately. Enriched T cells were co-cultured with equal numbers of autologous T cell-negative antigen-presenting cells.

On the immunoSEQ platform, TCR beta CDR3s were sequenced at survey depth. Sequenced by immunoSEQ multiplex PCR; TCRdb stores in-frame clones only, minus some. The repertoire holds some 5,100 clones, 55% to 80% seen once, with about 40% in the top ten. This clone was picked up a small number of times. Its specificity is unknown. CDR3 length: 11 amino acids. Per germline, CDR1 MDHEN and CDR2 SYDVKM. Trimming took 6 bases from V and 11 from J; bases not matched to a gene: 6. This TCR was recovered from a male donor with HIV. The chain joins TRBV28 to TRBJ1-1; 7 nucleotides line up with TRBD1. Material: cultured CD8+ T cells derived from PBMCs. The CDR3: CASSFSGGAFF. The CDR3 DNA sequence: TGTGCCAGCAGCTTTTCAGGGGGGGCTTTCTTT. The variable domain in full, completed from reference TRBV28 and TRBJ1-1, reads DVKVTQSSRYLVKRTGEKVFLECVQDMDHENMFWYRQDPGLGLRLIYFSYDVKMKEKGDIPEGYSVSREKKERFSLILESASTNQTSMYLCASSFSGGAFFGQGTRLTVV.